This passage covers 23 T cell receptor beta chains from one sample sequenced in a study of blood T cells in healthy people across ages. Sample-barcoded 5' priming and a J-beta primer mix drove a second PCR of roughly 6 to 12 cycles. TCRdb ran MiXCR on the 5' RACE reads and lists one entry per CDR3 protein. The sample has over 1,500,000 distinct CDR3 sequences; more than 35% are singletons. Sequencing was performed on blood. Receptors originate from a human donor in good health.

This clonotype has just a few counts. V and J are TRBV5-1 and TRBJ2-7; tentatively, D is TRBD1 (6 bases). The V gene's germline CDR1 is SGHRS and CDR2 YFSETQ. This CDR3 contains 15 residues. Trimming pared 4 bases from V and 6 bases from J, leaving 20 bases between. CDR3 sequence (DNA): TGCGCCAGCAGCCTAACGGACAGACGAGCTCCCGAGCAGTACTTC. Protein product: CASSLTDRRAPEQYF.

The chain employs TRBV6-5 and TRBJ1-4, with D uncertain. V was trimmed by 0 bases and J by 0 bases, leaving 8 bases between them. Germline loops: CDR1 MNHEY, CDR2 SVGAGI. The CDR3 has 16 residues. The CDR3 region is CASSYSSPTTNEKLFF. CDR3 nucleotides: TGTGCCAGCAGTTACTCGTCTCCAACAACTAATGAAAAACTGTTTTTT.

The V and J genes are TRBV4-3 and TRBJ2-4; D uncertain. Judging by the DNA end, TRBJ2-7 fits better; the J call may be wrong. The germline CDR1 and CDR2 sequences are LGHNA and YSLEER. CDR3 length equals 15 residues. The CDR3 protein is CASSQEMLGPYEQYF. DNA for the CDR3: TGCGCCAGCAGCCAAGAAATGTTGGGCCCCTACGAGCAGTACTTC.

This clonotype was counted a few times. The rearrangement joins TRBV7-2 to TRBJ2-7; 8 bases match TRBD1. Germline CDR1 and CDR2: SGHTA and FQGNSA. The CDR3 loop spans 15 amino acids. The J segment lost 6 bases and the V segment lost 5 bases, leaving 12 bases of the junction unmatched. The CDR3 coding sequence is TGTGCCAGCAGCCTATTAAGGACAGGGCTGGCCGAGCAGTACTTC. Translating it yields CASSLLRTGLAEQYF.

The V and J genes are TRBV18 and TRBJ1-5; D unresolved. This CDR3 is built from 12 residues. CDR1 is KGHSH, CDR2 LQKENI, per germline. V lost 10 bases, J lost 2 bases, and 9 bases lay in between. The DNA for the CDR3 is TGTGCCAACTCCCCAGGCAATCAGCCCCAGCATTTT. It translates to CANSPGNQPQHF.

This chain uses TRBV7-3 with TRBJ2-2; 7 nucleotides align to TRBD2. The CDR3 runs to 16 residues. With V trimmed by 6 bases and J by 5 bases, 12 bases remained unmatched. The germline gives CDR1 SGHTA, CDR2 FQGTGA. The CDR3, as DNA: TGTGCCAGCAGACCTAGCGGCCCCCTTGGGACCGGGGAGCTGTTTTTT. As protein: CASRPSGPLGTGELFF. Complete variable domain (other parts from reference TRBV7-3 and TRBJ2-2): GAGVSQTPSNKVTEKGKYVELRCDPISGHTALYWYRQSLGQGPEFLIYFQGTGAADDSGLPNDRFFAVRPEGSVSTLKIQRTERGDSAVYLCASRPSGPLGTGELFFGEGSRLTVL.

In regard to this clonotype: Sequence at one end of the junction differs from germline and may be a read error. This rearrangement joins TRBV7-9 to TRBJ1-6; D ambiguous. The germline CDR1 and CDR2 sequences are SEHNR and FQNEAQ (reference sequence). The CDR3 is 15 residues long. In DNA, the CDR3 is TGTGCCAGCAGCTTAGTGGCAGGCCCAGCTTCACCCCCCCACTTT. This sequence encodes CASSLVAGPASPPHF.

This chain uses TRBV2 with TRBJ1-1, with D maybe TRBD1 (6 bases). V was cut by 6 bases and J by 11 bases, with 13 bases left in between. Per the germline V gene, CDR1 is SNHLY and CDR2 is FYNNEI. The CDR3 length is 11 residues. CDR3 DNA: TGTGCCAGCAGCGAGGTCCAGGGGGCTTTCTTT. The encoded protein is CASSEVQGAFF. Full variable domain (outside the CDR3, taken from reference TRBV2 and TRBJ1-1): EPEVTQTPSHQVTQMGQEVILRCVPISNHLYFYWYRQILGQKVEFLVSFYNNEISEKSEIFDDQFSVERPDGSNFTLKIRSTKLEDSAMYFCASSEVQGAFFGQGTRLTVV.

V and J are TRBV6-2 or TRBV6-3 and TRBJ2-7; 7 bases are shared with TRBD1. CDR3 size: 15 residues. Germline V gene lookup returns CDR1 MNHEY and CDR2 SVGEGT. The trim removed 5 bases at V and 2 bases at J, leaving 9 bases unmatched. The CDR3: CASSTPKGGPYEQYF. Written as DNA, the CDR3 is TGTGCCAGCAGTACCCCGAAAGGGGGCCCCTACGAGCAGTACTTC.

This rearrangement joins TRBV14 to TRBJ2-5; weak D call: TRBD1 (7 bases). The germline V gene encodes CDR1 SGHDN and CDR2 FVKESK. The CDR3 is made up of 18 amino acids. Trimming left V 2 bases short and J 5 bases short, with 24 bases between. CDR3 residues: CASSQKRGATGLLETQYF. For the CDR3, the DNA is TGTGCCAGCAGCCAAAAGAGGGGGGCGACAGGGCTTCTGGAGACCCAGTACTTC.

This rearrangement joins TRBV6-6 to TRBJ1-2; D not certain. V lost 7 bases, J lost 4 bases, and 10 bases lay in between. CDR1 and CDR2 (germline): MNHNY, SVGAGI (reference sequence). The CDR3 has 12 residues. The CDR3 DNA reads TGTGCCAGCAAGGACGACTCCTATGGCTACACCTTC. This codes for CASKDDSYGYTF.

The genes are TRBV11-3 and TRBJ2-1; D uncertain. CDR1 and CDR2 (germline): SGHNT, YENEEA. Trimming pared 5 bases from V and 10 bases from J, leaving 12 bases between. This CDR3 has 12 residues. This CDR3 is CASSPTIYEQFF. DNA for the CDR3: TGTGCCAGCAGCCCCACCATATACGAGCAGTTCTTC.

The V gene is TRBV2, the J gene TRBJ1-4, with D perhaps matching TRBD1 (5 bases). V dropped 8 bases and J dropped 3 bases, with 16 bases sitting between them. Germline V CDR1 and CDR2: SNHLY, FYNNEI. The CDR3 extends over 15 amino acids. DNA of the CDR3: TGTGCCAGCGTCGAGAGTCCACAGGCTAATGAAAAACTGTTTTTT. This gives the protein CASVESPQANEKLFF.

The table lists this clonotype with a few counts. V and J are TRBV7-2 and TRBJ2-1, with D unclear. Deletions cut 2 bases from V and 8 bases from J, with 13 bases between. The CDR3 is 14 residues long. CDR1 and CDR2 from the germline V gene are SGHTA and FQGNSA. The CDR3 loop reads CASSLTTPSHEQFF. CDR3 bases: TGTGCCAGCAGCTTAACGACCCCCTCCCATGAGCAGTTCTTC.

To note about this clonotype: The junction departs from the called germline gene at one end, perhaps through a read error. The chain links TRBV29-1 to TRBJ2-1, with D uncertain. This CDR3 is 11 amino acids long. From germline, CDR1 is SQVTM and CDR2 ANQGSEA. CDR3 DNA: TGCAGCGTTGCCTCATACAATGGGCAGTTCTTC. Amino acids: CSVASYNGQFF.

This clonotype was observed many times. Germline and junction disagree at one end, which may indicate a read error. V usage is TRBV4-2 and J usage is TRBJ2-5; no definite D call. The CDR3 runs to 13 residues. The germline gives CDR1 LGHNA, CDR2 YNFKEQ. As DNA, the CDR3 is TGCGCCAGCAGCCAAGTTCTGGGGGAGACCCAGTACTTC. Translation gives CASSQVLGETQYF.

This clonotype turned up a few times. V gene TRBV18 combines with J gene TRBJ1-1; D perhaps matches TRBD1 (5 bases). The length of the CDR3 is 16 residues. Germline CDR1 reads KGHSH; CDR2 reads LQKENI. Trimming pared 1 base from V and 3 bases from J, leaving 15 bases between. The chain's CDR3 is CASSPLNAGVDTEAFF. In nucleotides, the CDR3 is TGTGCCAGCTCACCACTCAACGCGGGGGTGGACACTGAAGCTTTCTTT.

This clonotype has more than one count but fewer than ten. The V and J genes are TRBV4-1 and TRBJ2-5; no firm D call. The V end was cut by 0 bases, the J end by 5 bases, with 10 bases between. There are 14 residues in the CDR3. Looked up from germline, CDR1 is MGHRA and CDR2 is YSYEKL. The CDR3 sequence is CASSQDGPGETQYF. CDR3 coding DNA: TGCGCCAGCAGCCAAGATGGCCCTGGGGAGACCCAGTACTTC.

This clonotype was detected only a few times. The V call is TRBV24-1, the J call TRBJ2-1; 10 nucleotides align to TRBD2. V gave up 1 base and J gave up 3 bases; unmatched junction bases: 11. This CDR3 is 19 amino acids long. Germline-derived CDR1 and CDR2 are KGHDR and SFDVKD. The CDR3: CATSDLPVAGGSFYNEQFF. CDR3 coding DNA: TGTGCCACCAGTGATTTACCGGTAGCGGGGGGAAGTTTCTACAATGAGCAGTTCTTC.

The rearrangement joins TRBV5-5 to TRBJ2-3, with TRBD2 identical over 10 bases. CDR3 length: 14 residues. Germline assignment: CDR1 SGHKS and CDR2 YYEKEE (reference sequence). With 4 bases clipped from V and 10 bases from J, the junction kept 9 bases outside the gene matches. The DNA for the CDR3 is TGTGCCAGCAGCCCGACTAGCGGGCGTGGTGCGCAGTATTTT. Translating gives CASSPTSGRGAQYF.

J is TRBJ2-1 and V is TRBV29-1, with D perhaps TRBD2 (5 bases). Trimming pared 6 bases from V and 10 bases from J, leaving 16 bases between. Germline V gives CDR1 SQVTM, CDR2 ANQGSEA. The CDR3 contains 12 residues. The CDR3 nucleotides read TGCAGCGTGGGCCTCGAGGGCTACGAGCAGTTCTTC. Its protein product is CSVGLEGYEQFF.

The V and J genes are TRBV12-3 or TRBV12-4 and TRBJ2-7, with unresolved D. The CDR3 has 14 amino acids. V was clipped by 5 bases and J by 2 bases, with 13 bases between them. CDR3 nucleotides: TGTGCCAGCAGTCTCCGGACGGTAGCCTACGAGCAGTACTTC. Residues: CASSLRTVAYEQYF.

Concerning this clonotype: The junction does not match germline at one end; this may be a read error. This chain connects TRBV12-3 or TRBV12-4 to TRBJ1-2; 9 bases are a match to TRBD1. The CDR3 length is 15 residues. The CDR3 DNA follows: TGTGCCAGCAGTCCCCAAGCACAGGGGGCAAGTGGCCACACCTTC. Its protein product is CASSPQAQGASGHTF.